The 28 T cell receptor beta chains below were found in one sample sequenced in a study of T-cell memory formation after mild COVID-19. Each CDR3 protein gets one entry after TCRdb re-called the 5' RACE reads with MiXCR. The data hold around 370,000 distinct CDR3 sequences, with around a fifth observed a single time. Input material: PBMCs or a T cell subset sorted from them (not recorded which). These receptors were collected from an adult woman who had mild COVID-19 (a few samples of this study predate the infection). Cell type and time point are not known.

The J gene is TRBJ1-3, the V gene TRBV7-9; D unresolved. The germline V gene encodes CDR1 SEHNR and CDR2 FQNEAQ (reference sequence). Between the trimmed V and J ends, which lost 2 bases and 8 bases, there was a span of 10 bases. The CDR3 length is 13 residues. The CDR3 reads CASSLFREDTIYF. CDR3 DNA: TGTGCCAGCAGCTTATTCCGGGAGGACACCATATATTTT. Using reference TRBV7-9 and TRBJ1-3 for the parts outside the CDR3, the full variable domain is DTGVSQNPRHKITKRGQNVTFRCDPISEHNRLYWYRQTLGQGPEFLTYFQNEAQLEKSRLLSDRFSAERPKGSFSTLEIQRTEQGDSAMYLCASSLFREDTIYFGEGSWLTVV.

The chain recombines TRBV29-1 with TRBJ2-7; D gene unclear. V shed 0 bases and J shed 3 bases, with 6 bases lying between them. This CDR3 region has 12 residues. Germline V gives CDR1 SQVTM, CDR2 ANQGSEA. DNA for the CDR3: TGCAGCGTTGAAGAGAGCCGCTACGAGCAGTACTTC. Translation: CSVEESRYEQYF.

The V gene is TRBV29-1, the J gene TRBJ2-3, with 13 bases aligning to TRBD2. Germline V gene lookup returns CDR1 SQVTM and CDR2 ANQGSEA. The CDR3 runs 15 residues. V lost 7 bases and J lost 3; bases outside the gene matches: 7. The CDR3 region is CSAVPLAGGTDTQYF. CDR3 in DNA: TGCAGCGCCGTACCACTAGCGGGAGGGACAGATACGCAGTATTTT.

This chain uses TRBV19 with TRBJ2-2; 11 nucleotides line up with TRBD1. In germline, CDR1 is LNHDA, CDR2 SQIVND (reference sequence). This CDR3 spans 15 amino acids. The trim removed 4 bases at V and 6 bases at J, leaving 4 bases unmatched. The CDR3 coding sequence is TGTGCCAGTAGTACTCCGGGACAGGGGGCCGGGGAGCTGTTTTTT. Residues: CASSTPGQGAGELFF.

In the case of this clonotype: With a much larger clone just one base away, this may be a read error. The chain recombines TRBV18 with TRBJ2-1; the D is unclear. Germline V gene data show CDR1 as KGHSH and CDR2 as LQKENI. The CDR3 has 13 amino acids. Between the trimmed V and J ends, which lost 5 bases and 9 bases, there was a span of 14 bases. CDR3 loop: CASSSRPASEQFF. The DNA of the CDR3 is TGTGCCAGCTCAAGCCGACCGGCGAGTGAGCAGTTCTTC. The full variable domain, completed using reference TRBV18 and TRBJ2-1, is NAGVMQNPRHLVRRRGQEARLRCSPMKGHSHVYWYRQLPEEGLKFMVYLQKENIIDESGMPKERFSAEFPKEGPSILRIQQVVRGDSAAYFCASSSRPASEQFFGPGTRLTVL.

This chain connects TRBV2 to TRBJ2-1, with 10 bases fitting TRBD1. V shed 1 base and J 7 bases; nucleotides not matched to a gene: 4. The germline V gene encodes CDR1 SNHLY and CDR2 FYNNEI. The CDR3 has 15 residues. The DNA for the CDR3 is TGTGCCAGCAGTGAAGGGACAGGGGGGATTAATGAGCAGTTCTTC. It codes for CASSEGTGGINEQFF.

CDR3 residues: CASSPLPGQVYNEQFF. Here the CDR3 DNA reads TGCGCCAGCAGCCCTCTGCCGGGACAGGTGTACAATGAGCAGTTCTTC. The chain recombines TRBV4-3 with TRBJ2-1, with 8 bases matching TRBD1. V trimming: 4 bases; J trimming: 4 bases; junction bases outside the gene matches: 9. CDR3 length: 16 residues. Germline V gives CDR1 LGHNA, CDR2 YSLEER.

The chain has TRBV6-5 and TRBJ2-7; the D call may be TRBD1 or TRBD2 (6 bases each). Trimming cost V 0 bases and J 5 bases, with 11 bases left between them. There are 14 residues in the CDR3. The germline V gene encodes CDR1 MNHEY and CDR2 SVGAGI. In DNA, the CDR3 is TGTGCCAGCAGTTACTCGGTGGGGGGCAACGAGCAGTACTTC. Its translation: CASSYSVGGNEQYF.

The rearrangement joins TRBV29-1 to TRBJ2-1; D possibly corresponds to TRBD1 (6 bases). The CDR3 runs to 13 residues. Germline loops: CDR1 SQVTM, CDR2 ANQGSEA. The germline V and J ends were trimmed by 3 bases and 2 bases, with 8 bases remaining between them. The CDR3 nucleotides read TGCAGCGTTGACAGGGGCACCTACAATGAGCAGTTCTTC. This sequence encodes CSVDRGTYNEQFF.

This clonotype showed up just a few times. The genes are TRBV7-9 and TRBJ2-2, with a tentative D call TRBD1 (6 bases). The germline gives CDR1 SEHNR, CDR2 FQNEAQ (reference sequence). V was trimmed by 5 bases and J by 4 bases, leaving 17 bases between them. The CDR3 is made up of 16 amino acids. CDR3 in amino acids: CASSEIAGESTGELFF. The CDR3 bases are TGTGCCAGCAGCGAAATAGCAGGGGAGAGCACCGGGGAGCTGTTTTTT.

The chain has TRBV5-1 and TRBJ2-3, with 7 positions matching TRBD1. V shed 7 bases, J shed 2 bases, and the junction held 10 bases outside the gene matches. The CDR3 runs to 15 residues. CDR1 and CDR2 (germline): SGHRS, YFSETQ. For the CDR3, the DNA is TGCGCCAGCGCACCAGAGGGGGCCCCCACAGATACGCAGTATTTT. Translated: CASAPEGAPTDTQYF. Filled out from reference TRBV5-1 and TRBJ2-3, the complete variable domain reads KAGVTQTPRYLIKTRGQQVTLSCSPISGHRSVSWYQQTPGQGLQFLFEYFSETQRNKGNFPGRFSGRQFSNSRSEMNVSTLELGDSALYLCASAPEGAPTDTQYFGPGTRLTVL.

This clonotype has just a few counts. J is TRBJ2-1 and V is TRBV10-2; tentative D call: TRBD2 (7 bases). Germline V lookup: CDR1 WSHSY, CDR2 SAAADI. The V end was cut by 0 bases, the J end by 3 bases, with 12 bases between. The CDR3 is 16 residues long. The CDR3 region is CASSESRGGYYNEQFF. CDR3 nucleotides: TGCGCCAGCAGTGAGTCGAGGGGGGGATACTACAATGAGCAGTTCTTC.

This clonotype was seen many times. This rearrangement joins TRBV5-1 to TRBJ2-2; tentatively, D is TRBD2 (6 bases). This CDR3 has 14 amino acids. CDR1 is SGHRS, CDR2 YFSETQ, per germline. V lost 0 bases, J lost 7 bases, and 10 bases lay in between. Here the CDR3 DNA reads TGCGCCAGCAGCTTGGGACTAGAAGGCGGGGAGCTGTTTTTT. This codes for CASSLGLEGGELFF.

This clonotype was picked up many times. The chain couples TRBV15 to TRBJ2-7; D might be TRBD1 or TRBD2, each matching 6 bases. Germline-derived CDR1 and CDR2 are LNHNV and YYDKDF (reference sequence). The CDR3 loop spans 16 amino acids. Trimming pared 5 bases from V and 4 bases from J, leaving 21 bases between. CDR3 in DNA: TGTGCCACCAGCCTCGCCCATGGGGGGCGATTTTACGAGCAGTACTTC. Residues: CATSLAHGGRFYEQYF.

The rearrangement links TRBV7-6 to TRBJ1-2, with D hard to call. The germline V gene encodes CDR1 SGHVS and CDR2 FNYEAQ. The CDR3 is 13 residues long. V was cut by 6 bases and J by 1 base, with 9 bases left in between. The CDR3 loop reads CASSRAGNYGYTF. The CDR3, as DNA: TGTGCCAGCAGTCGGGCGGGTAACTATGGCTACACCTTC.

The chain employs TRBV12-3 or TRBV12-4 and TRBJ1-5, with TRBD1 as a possible D gene (6 bases). Trimming shortened V by 3 bases and J by 0 bases, and 15 bases separated the two germline ends. The CDR3 has 17 amino acids. The CDR3 DNA follows: TGTGCCAGCAGTTTTTTGGGCAGGGGATTTAGCAATCAGCCCCAGCATTTT. This encodes CASSFLGRGFSNQPQHF.

This clonotype has a handful of counts. The chain couples TRBV2 to TRBJ2-5; unclear D gene. CDR1 and CDR2 (germline): SNHLY, FYNNEI. Trimming pared 2 bases from V and 2 bases from J, leaving 12 bases between. The CDR3 runs 15 residues. The CDR3 DNA reads as TGTGCCAGCAGTGAATTACGGCCGTCGCAAGAGACCCAGTACTTC. This encodes CASSELRPSQETQYF.

This clonotype was seen only a few times. V is TRBV29-1 and J is TRBJ1-1; TRBD1 aligns across 7 bases. Germline CDR1 and CDR2: SQVTM and ANQGSEA. Unmatched junction bases numbered 6, after V lost 5 bases and J lost 3 bases. The CDR3 runs to 13 residues. CDR3 nucleotides: TGCAGCGTTTCAGGGGGGGCTGACACTGAAGCTTTCTTT. Residues: CSVSGGADTEAFF.

This clonotype was detected only a few times. CDR3 protein: CSGGQGVAGELFF. The CDR3 coding sequence is TGCAGCGGTGGACAGGGGGTCGCCGGGGAGCTGTTTTTT. This chain connects TRBV29-1 to TRBJ2-2, with TRBD1 identical over 10 bases. V lost 7 bases and J lost 6; bases outside the gene matches: 5. The CDR3 length is 13 residues. Looked up from germline, CDR1 is SQVTM and CDR2 is ANQGSEA.

This clonotype appeared many times. The chain links TRBV3-1 to TRBJ2-3, with a possible D match to TRBD2 (6 bases). Deletions cut 4 bases from V and 1 base from J, with 15 bases between. This CDR3 is 16 amino acids long. From germline, CDR1 is LGHDT and CDR2 YNNKEL (reference sequence). CDR3 residues: CASSRLTTGGTDTQYF. CDR3 coding DNA: TGTGCCAGCAGCCGCCTGACGACGGGGGGCACAGATACGCAGTATTTT.

This clonotype was detected only a few times. This chain connects TRBV7-8 to TRBJ2-5, with D possibly matching TRBD1 (6 bases). CDR3 length: 14 amino acids. V lost 7 bases and J lost 2, with 14 bases in between. CDR1 SGHVS and CDR2 FQNEAQ come from the germline V gene. For the CDR3, the DNA is TGTGCCAGCACCGTTACCGGGACACAAGAGACCCAGTACTTC. Translation gives CASTVTGTQETQYF.

In its sample, this clonotype was seen a few times. The chain uses TRBV20-1 and TRBJ2-2, with D maybe TRBD2 (5 bases). V was pared by 1 base and J by 3 bases, with 9 bases between. This CDR3 is built from 14 residues. Germline loops: CDR1 DFQATT, CDR2 SNEGSKA (reference sequence). CDR3 in DNA: TGCAGTGCTAGAGTCCTGGGAGACACCGGGGAGCTGTTTTTT. The encoded protein is CSARVLGDTGELFF.

This clonotype appeared a few times. The chain links TRBV7-6 to TRBJ2-3; 13 bases match TRBD2. Per the germline V gene, CDR1 is SGHVS and CDR2 is FNYEAQ. There are 17 residues in the CDR3. The ends lost 2 bases at V and 1 base at J; junction bases unmatched: 3. In DNA, the CDR3 is TGTGCCAGCAGCTTAACTAGCGGGGGGGCCGGCACAGATACGCAGTATTTT. The encoded protein is CASSLTSGGAGTDTQYF.

This clonotype turned up a few times. The V and J genes are TRBV20-1 and TRBJ2-1, with 12 positions matching TRBD2. Germline V gene data show CDR1 as DFQATT and CDR2 as SNEGSKA (reference sequence). V lost 0 bases and J lost 7; bases outside the gene matches: 16. The CDR3 loop spans 19 amino acids. CDR3 sequence: CSARDHSLAGGPKGNEQFF. CDR3 DNA: TGCAGTGCTAGAGATCACTCACTAGCGGGAGGACCCAAGGGGAATGAGCAGTTCTTC.

In its sample, this clonotype was seen a few times. The chain is built from TRBV4-3 and TRBJ2-5, with TRBD2 identical over 15 bases. There are 18 residues in the CDR3. The trim removed 0 bases at V and 2 bases at J, leaving 4 bases unmatched. Germline V CDR1 and CDR2: LGHNA, YSLEER. CDR3 DNA: TGCGCCAGCAGCCAAGAAGGACTAGCGGGAGGGCCTCAAGAGACCCAGTACTTC. Its protein is CASSQEGLAGGPQETQYF.

The chain employs TRBV5-1 and TRBJ1-6; the D is unclear. The CDR3 contains 14 residues. CDR1 is SGHRS and CDR2 is YFSETQ in the germline V gene. Trimming took off 1 base at V and 7 bases at J, with 9 bases between the two ends. The CDR3 nucleotides are TGCGCCAGCAGCTTGAGGCGACCCAATTCACCCCTCCACTTT. Its protein is CASSLRRPNSPLHF.

The chain recombines TRBV12-5 with TRBJ2-3, with D possibly TRBD1 on 5 matching bases. Per germline, CDR1 LGHNT and CDR2 FRNRAP. V gave up 7 bases and J gave up 4 bases, with 15 bases separating them. There are 14 residues in the CDR3. CDR3 protein: CASAINVGADTQYF. The CDR3 DNA reads as TGTGCTAGTGCCATTAATGTAGGGGCAGATACGCAGTATTTT.

The chain couples TRBV30 to TRBJ2-7; the D is unclear. CDR3 length: 11 amino acids. Per germline, CDR1 GTSNPN and CDR2 SVGIG (reference sequence). Trimming took 5 bases from V and 2 from J, leaving 7 bases between them. The CDR3 loop is CAWAHTYEQYF. CDR3 DNA: TGTGCCTGGGCTCATACCTACGAGCAGTACTTC. The whole variable domain, remainder taken from reference TRBV30 and TRBJ2-7, is SQTIHQWPATLVQPVGSPLSLECTVEGTSNPNLYWYRQAAGRGLQLLFYSVGIGQISSEVPQNLSASRPQDRQFILSSKKLLLSDSGFYLCAWAHTYEQYFGPGTRLTVT.